One T cell receptor beta chain is described in this entry. The data originate from a study of blood T cell repertoires in COVID-19. The CDR3 contains 16 residues. From germline, CDR1 is LGHNA and CDR2 YSLEER. V lost 0 bases and J 5 bases, leaving 16 bases between the germline ends. Everyone who took part was roughly 18 to 89 years old, and they came from about two dozen US areas. Cohort assignment relied on participant-reported clinical history. Before being deemed recovered, Cohort 3 donors had two negative PCRs, clearance, or symptom resolution. How the authors handled the data: Reference gene primer amplification gave estimated nucleated cell counts. Libraries were prepared by immunoSEQ multiplex PCR; TCRdb keeps only in-frame clonotypes and omits some of them. That table is the source of V, J and clone size, and D and trimming were worked out from the DNA. The repertoire holds over 200,000 clones, with about 85% as singletons.

This receptor was identified in a man aged 30 to 45 who had recovered from COVID-19. Sequenced material: PBMCs or T cells enriched from blood (not recorded which). The chain carries TRBV4-3 and TRBJ1-2; D might be TRBD1 (6 bases). The CDR3, as DNA: TGCGCCAGCAGCCAAGATAGGGGGGGAAGCCAGTATGGCTACACCTTC. Protein: CASSQDRGGSQYGYTF.